This passage covers 25 T cell receptor beta chains from one sample sequenced in a study of PD-L1 blockade in urothelial cancer. Clones were read by immunoSEQ multiplex PCR, and TCRdb kept only the in-frame ones, dropping some. The sample holds around 30,000 clones, around 87% seen once. Material: PBMCs, obtained around atezolizumab (anti-PD-L1) treatment. Receptors originate from a man aged 50-60 years with urothelial cancer.

This clone was seen just once. This sequence joins TRBV7-2 and TRBJ2-7; 9 bases map to TRBD2. CDR3 length equals 13 residues. Trimming removed 5 bases from V and 3 bases from J; junction bases left unmatched: 2. Per the germline V gene, CDR1 is SGHTA and CDR2 is FQGNSA. CDR3: CASSLTSGYEQYF. The CDR3 region has the DNA TGTGCCAGCAGCCTGACTAGCGGCTACGAGCAGTACTTC.

The CDR3 nucleotides are TGTGCCAGCAGCCCGACAGGGACCTACGAGCAGTACTTC. It yields the protein CASSPTGTYEQYF. The chain combines TRBV27 with TRBJ2-7; 7 nucleotides align to TRBD1. CDR1 MNHEY and CDR2 SMNVEV come from the germline V gene (reference sequence). Trimming removed 6 bases from V and 2 bases from J; junction bases left unmatched: 4. The CDR3 is 13 amino acids.

The chain is built from TRBV19 and TRBJ2-1; 8 bases agree with TRBD2. This CDR3 spans 15 amino acids. CDR1 and CDR2 from the germline V gene are LNHDA and SQIVND (reference sequence). J lost 6 bases, V lost 5 bases, and 9 bases had no gene match. Here the CDR3 reads CASSYREGRLNEQFF. In DNA form, the CDR3 reads TGTGCCAGTAGTTATCGGGAGGGCAGGCTCAATGAGCAGTTCTTC.

The chain combines TRBV30 with TRBJ1-5; D unresolved. The CDR3 covers 15 residues. The V gene lost 0 bases and the J gene lost 1 base, with 10 bases spanning the gap. Germline V gene sequence: CDR1 GTSNPN, CDR2 SVGIG (reference sequence). The CDR3 sequence is CAWSVWQRSNQPQHF. In DNA form, the CDR3 reads TGTGCCTGGAGTGTTTGGCAGAGGAGCAATCAGCCCCAGCATTTT.

The V call is TRBV11-3, the J call TRBJ2-3, with no clear D. Germline-derived CDR1 and CDR2 are SGHNT and YENEEA. The CDR3 has 17 residues. Trimming cost V 1 base and J 1 base, with 15 bases left between them. The CDR3 sequence: CASSLGGLRPGTDTQYF. The CDR3 nucleotides are TGTGCCAGCAGCTTAGGTGGGCTACGACCTGGCACAGATACGCAGTATTTT.

This clone is a singleton in its sample. The chain joins TRBV9 to TRBJ2-3; 10 bases are shared with TRBD1. The germline V gene encodes CDR1 SGDLS and CDR2 YYNGEE. The CDR3 extends over 16 amino acids. The junction had 7 bases not matched to a gene; V was cut back by 3 bases and J by 3 bases. The CDR3 DNA reads as TGTGCCAGCAGCGCACGGACAGGGGGTCCGACAGATACGCAGTATTTT. Translated, it gives CASSARTGGPTDTQYF.

The V and J genes are TRBV11-2 and TRBJ1-1; D ambiguous. Per germline, CDR1 SGHAT and CDR2 FQNNGV. The CDR3 runs to 12 residues. V lost 2 bases and J 5 bases, leaving 6 bases between the germline ends. CDR3 residues: CASSLRGTEAFF. CDR3 bases: TGTGCCAGCAGCTTACGAGGTACTGAAGCTTTCTTT. Full variable domain (rest looked up from reference TRBV11-2 and TRBJ1-1): EAGVAQSPRYKIIEKRQSVAFWCNPISGHATLYWYQQILGQGPKLLIQFQNNGVVDDSQLPKDRFSAERLKGVDSTLKIQPAKLEDSAVYLCASSLRGTEAFFGQGTRLTVV.

The chain joins TRBV7-9 to TRBJ2-7; 9 nucleotides match TRBD1. V was pared by 8 bases and J by 4 bases, with 12 bases of the junction left unmatched. CDR1 is SEHNR, CDR2 FQNEAQ, per germline (reference sequence). There are 15 residues in the CDR3. The CDR3 bases are TGTGCCAGCTACGAAACAGGGGGCGCGACGTACGAGCAGTACTTC. It encodes CASYETGGATYEQYF.

The chain couples TRBV6-6 to TRBJ2-2; no firm D call. V lost 5 bases to trimming and J lost 6 bases, with 7 bases between them. The CDR3 spans 12 residues. CDR1 is MNHNY, CDR2 SVGAGI, per germline (reference sequence). The DNA of the CDR3 is TGTGCCAGCAGTCGGGTGTCCGGGGAGCTGTTTTTT. Translating it yields CASSRVSGELFF.

The chain links TRBV30 to TRBJ2-1; D possibly corresponds to TRBD1 (6 bases). CDR1 and CDR2 (germline): GTSNPN, SVGIG (reference sequence). V was pared by 0 bases and J by 14 bases, with 11 bases between. The CDR3 extends over 11 amino acids. CDR3 sequence (DNA): TGTGCCTGGAGTGTTGGCACAGGGAAGTTCTTC. It is translated as CAWSVGTGKFF.

This chain uses TRBV10-1 with TRBJ2-7; no clear D. CDR3 length: 16 residues. V dropped 0 bases and J dropped 3 bases, with 15 bases sitting between them. Germline V CDR1 and CDR2: WNHNN, SYGVQD (reference sequence). This chain's CDR3 is CASSESTVVWSYEQYF. The CDR3 region has the DNA TGCGCCAGCAGTGAGTCGACGGTGGTCTGGAGCTACGAGCAGTACTTC.

The chain is built from TRBV19 and TRBJ2-1, with no clear D. The germline V gene encodes CDR1 LNHDA and CDR2 SQIVND (reference sequence). Between the trimmed V and J ends, which lost 3 bases and 0 bases, there was a span of 12 bases. This CDR3 is built from 16 residues. The CDR3 loop is CASSINSYSSYNEQFF. CDR3 nucleotides: TGTGCCAGTAGTATCAACTCCTATAGCTCCTACAATGAGCAGTTCTTC.

V is TRBV25-1 and J is TRBJ1-3; D may be TRBD1 (6 bases). The V and J ends lost 3 bases and 4 bases respectively, with 13 bases between them. This CDR3 has 15 amino acids. Per the germline V gene, CDR1 is MGHDK and CDR2 is SYGVNS. Here the CDR3 DNA reads TGTGCCAGCAGTGAGTACAGGGCCGGAGGAAACACCATATATTTT. Its translation: CASSEYRAGGNTIYF.

V and J are TRBV19 and TRBJ2-6; D ambiguous. This CDR3 is built from 14 residues. The V gene lost 6 bases and the J gene lost 0 bases, with 6 bases spanning the gap. Germline V gene lookup returns CDR1 LNHDA and CDR2 SQIVND (reference sequence). The chain's CDR3 is CASSPSSGANVLTF. DNA of the CDR3: TGTGCCAGTAGCCCGAGCTCTGGGGCCAACGTCCTGACTTTC.

The sample holds a few counts of this clone. This chain connects TRBV6-5 to TRBJ1-2, with TRBD1 matching over 7 bases. Germline CDR1 reads MNHEY; CDR2 reads SVGAGI. V gave up 7 bases and J gave up 6 bases; unmatched junction bases: 5. CDR3 size: 12 residues. The CDR3 nucleotides read TGTGCCAGCACCAAGGGGGCCAATGGCTACACCTTC. This sequence encodes CASTKGANGYTF.

This clone showed up just a few times. The chain recombines TRBV18 with TRBJ2-1, with 7 bases identical to TRBD1. Trimming removed 4 bases from V and 8 bases from J; junction bases left unmatched: 5. CDR1 is KGHSH, CDR2 LQKENI, per germline. This CDR3 region has 13 residues. CDR3 sequence: CASSRTGDHEQFF. The CDR3 region has the DNA TGTGCCAGCTCACGTACAGGGGACCATGAGCAGTTCTTC.

This clone was seen just once. The chain links TRBV7-9 to TRBJ1-5, with a weak D call TRBD1 (5 bases). The V end lost 6 bases, the J end lost 4 bases, and 13 bases lay between the germline ends. The CDR3 sequence is 14 residues long. The V gene's germline CDR1 is SEHNR and CDR2 FQNEAQ (reference sequence). CDR3 region: CASRAKGPNQPQHF. CDR3 nucleotide sequence: TGTGCCAGCAGGGCAAAGGGGCCGAATCAGCCCCAGCATTTT. The variable domain in full, with the rest retrieved from reference TRBV7-9 and TRBJ1-5, is DTGVSQNPRHKITKRGQNVTFRCDPISEHNRLYWYRQTLGQGPEFLTYFQNEAQLEKSRLLSDRFSAERPKGSFSTLEIQRTEQGDSAMYLCASRAKGPNQPQHFGDGTRLSIL.

This chain uses TRBV11-2 with TRBJ1-2; D might be TRBD1 (6 bases). V lost 4 bases and J 7 bases, leaving 19 bases between the germline ends. Germline V gene data show CDR1 as SGHAT and CDR2 as FQNNGV. CDR3 length: 15 residues. The CDR3 DNA is TGTGCCAGCAGCTCAGGGTTGGGGGCCGCGCGTGGCTACACCTTC. Its translation is CASSSGLGAARGYTF.

The rearrangement joins TRBV21-1 to TRBJ2-7; the table calls TRBD1, which could not be checked here. TRBV21-1 is flagged as a pseudogene. CDR3 length equals 18 residues. The CDR3 DNA reads TGTGCCAGCAGCAGGTATGTCAGGGGGACTTCCCTTCATAACGAGCAGTACTTC. Translated: CASSRYVRGTSLHNEQYF.

The chain recombines TRBV6-1 with TRBJ1-2; 7 nucleotides agree with TRBD1. CDR3 length equals 15 residues. Trimming took 1 base from V and 0 from J; bases not matched to a gene: 2. Germline V gene data show CDR1 as MNHNS and CDR2 as SASEGT. In DNA form, the CDR3 reads TGTGCCAGCAGTGAAGGGACAGGCCCTAACTATGGCTACACCTTC. This codes for CASSEGTGPNYGYTF.

The chain carries TRBV5-1 and TRBJ2-5, with 7 bases fitting TRBD1. V trimming: 0 bases; J trimming: 5 bases; junction bases outside the gene matches: 4. Germline values: CDR1 SGHRS, CDR2 YFSETQ. The CDR3 covers 14 residues. CDR3 sequence reads: CASSLEQGRETQYF. Here the CDR3 DNA reads TGCGCCAGCAGCTTGGAACAGGGGCGGGAGACCCAGTACTTC.

The sample holds a few counts of this clone. V gene TRBV28 combines with J gene TRBJ2-1, with 11 bases identical to TRBD2. Germline V lookup: CDR1 MDHEN, CDR2 SYDVKM. CDR3 length: 15 residues. The trim removed 8 bases at V and 6 bases at J, leaving 9 bases unmatched. The CDR3 coding sequence is TGTGCCAGCCCCCTTAGCGGGAGGGCCCTCAATGAGCAGTTCTTC. Amino acids: CASPLSGRALNEQFF.

This chain links TRBV5-1 with TRBJ2-2, with a weak D call TRBD1 (6 bases). Germline lookup yields CDR1 SGHRS and CDR2 YFSETQ. V was clipped by 0 bases and J by 1 base, with 10 bases between them. This CDR3 is built from 16 residues. The CDR3 sequence: CASSLALGGNTGELFF. Here the CDR3 DNA reads TGCGCCAGCAGCTTGGCGCTAGGGGGGAACACCGGGGAGCTGTTTTTT.

This rearrangement joins TRBV6-6 to TRBJ1-3; D unclear. Germline CDR1 MNHNY, CDR2 SVGAGI (reference sequence). The CDR3 loop spans 13 amino acids. V was pared by 6 bases and J by 8 bases, with 14 bases between. The CDR3 sequence is CASRVLNEDTIYF. In DNA, the CDR3 is TGTGCCAGCAGAGTTCTTAATGAGGACACCATATATTTT.

The chain combines TRBV11-2 with TRBJ2-1; 8 nucleotides agree with TRBD2. The CDR3 contains 15 residues. V shed 5 bases and J 8 bases; nucleotides not matched to a gene: 11. CDR1 and CDR2 from the germline V gene are SGHAT and FQNNGV. CDR3 amino acids: CASSVPPAGDHEQFF. CDR3 DNA: TGTGCCAGCAGCGTACCCCCAGCGGGGGATCATGAGCAGTTCTTC.